The 8 T cell receptor beta chains reported below all come from one sample, sequenced in a study of T-cell reconstitution after alpha-beta-depleted transplantation in children. Preparing the TCRbeta library involved the use of unique molecular identifiers. TCRdb re-called the PCR reads through MiXCR, storing one row per CDR3 protein. Among roughly 350,000 distinct CDR3 sequences, roughly 16% were seen once, and the ten largest hold about 41%. This specimen consisted of PBMCs, mostly from graft donor cells, obtained 360 days after TCRalphabeta/CD19-depleted stem cell transplant. Receptor source: a male patient aged 2 to 9 who had a stem cell transplant for acute lymphoblastic leukemia, so the T cells may come from the graft donor.

The J gene is TRBJ2-1, the V gene TRBV3-1, with TRBD2 matching 8 bases. CDR1 is LGHDT, CDR2 YNNKEL, per germline (reference sequence). This CDR3 region has 15 residues. Losses at the gene ends were 9 bases for V and 2 bases for J; bases not matched to a gene: 9. The CDR3 DNA sequence: TGTGCCAGGGGCCCCCGACTAGCGCCCTACAATGAGCAGTTCTTC. It yields the protein CARGPRLAPYNEQFF.

This clonotype appeared a few times. The gene calls are TRBV29-1 and TRBJ1-5, with D perhaps TRBD1 (6 bases). CDR1 is SQVTM and CDR2 is ANQGSEA in the germline V gene. Trimming took 4 bases from V and 6 from J, leaving 19 bases between them. The CDR3 totals 15 residues. DNA for the CDR3: TGCAGCGTTGCGGGGGACAACAGGGATGGTCAGCCCCAGCATTTT. This encodes CSVAGDNRDGQPQHF.

The genes are TRBV29-1 and TRBJ2-5; D is perhaps TRBD1 (6 bases). V was shortened by 0 bases and J by 1 base, with 24 bases between the two germline ends. The length of the CDR3 is 19 residues. CDR1 and CDR2 (germline): SQVTM, ANQGSEA. The CDR3 DNA follows: TGCAGCGTTGAAGATCCCCAGGGTGGGGGCTCCTTCCTCCAAGAGACCCAGTACTTC. The encoded protein is CSVEDPQGGGSFLQETQYF.

This clonotype has only a few counts. The chain is built from TRBV6-4 and TRBJ2-2; perhaps TRBD1 as D (5 bases). Trimming removed 4 bases at V and 4 bases at J, with 10 bases between. The CDR3 sequence is 14 residues long. The germline V gene has CDR1 MRHNA and CDR2 SNTAGT. This CDR3 is CASSASDTTGELFF. The CDR3 bases are TGTGCCAGCAGTGCCTCGGACACCACCGGGGAGCTGTTTTTT.

The genes are TRBV10-3 and TRBJ1-3, with TRBD1 identical over 9 bases. Germline V lookup: CDR1 ENHRY, CDR2 SYGVKD. The CDR3 consists of 15 residues. J was trimmed by 4 bases and V by 10 bases; bases with no gene match: 11. The CDR3 loop reads CATSGTGSLGNTIYF. The CDR3 DNA follows: TGTGCCACCTCCGGGACAGGGAGTCTCGGAAACACCATATATTTT.

This clonotype was seen a few times. V and J are TRBV13 and TRBJ2-2, with 7 bases matching TRBD2. The CDR3 sequence is 15 residues long. Germline V gene lookup returns CDR1 PRHDT and CDR2 FYEKMQ (reference sequence). J was trimmed by 4 bases and V by 0 bases; bases with no gene match: 2. The CDR3 sequence: CASSLGTSSTGELFF. The CDR3 DNA is TGTGCCAGCAGCTTAGGGACTAGCAGCACCGGGGAGCTGTTTTTT.

This sequence joins TRBV29-1 and TRBJ2-7; no reliable D call. Germline V lookup: CDR1 SQVTM, CDR2 ANQGSEA. CDR3 length: 13 amino acids. The V and J ends lost 3 bases and 4 bases respectively, with 13 bases between them. The CDR3 nucleotides read TGCAGCGTTGATTCCGCCGATACTTACGAGCAGTACTTC. The encoded protein is CSVDSADTYEQYF.

This clonotype was recorded a few times. The gene calls are TRBV27 and TRBJ2-7; D gene uncertain. V was clipped by 7 bases and J by 13 bases, with 20 bases between them. The V gene's germline CDR1 is MNHEY and CDR2 SMNVEV (reference sequence). The CDR3 is made up of 12 amino acids. CDR3 in DNA: TGTGCCAGCACCCCCCGGGCAGCTTCCTTTTACTTC. Its translation is CASTPRAASFYF.